This TCR beta chain was sequenced in a study of T cells after yellow fever vaccination. A process of 5'RACE template switching, which added a universal primer site and UMIs, was used to make TCR cDNA. TCRdb reprocessed the 5' RACE reads via MiXCR and lists one record per CDR3 protein. Seen here are around 340,000 distinct CDR3 sequences, roughly an eighth observed once, and the top ten hold more than 3%. V was pared by 6 bases and J by 6 bases, with 18 bases of the junction left unmatched. Germline V gene lookup returns CDR1 DFQATT and CDR2 SNEGSKA (reference sequence). The CDR3 is 17 amino acids. Of note for this clonotype: Its antigen is not identified.

Findings of the study overall: A weaker but faster secondary response was observed, peaking on day 5 versus 15. Subsequent booster samples again held most clones from primary vaccination (96% CD4, 85% to 90% CD8).

This TCR was recovered from a man aged 18-30 years who received the YFV17D yellow fever vaccine. The rearrangement uses TRBV20-1 and TRBJ2-2; 8 bases map to TRBD2. This specimen consisted of CD4+ T cells sorted from PBMCs, obtained 15 days after the yellow fever booster vaccination. As DNA, the CDR3 is TGCAGTGCAAGGCCTCTTACCGGGGGGGCCCTGTCCGGGGAGCTGTTTTTT. It translates to CSARPLTGGALSGELFF.